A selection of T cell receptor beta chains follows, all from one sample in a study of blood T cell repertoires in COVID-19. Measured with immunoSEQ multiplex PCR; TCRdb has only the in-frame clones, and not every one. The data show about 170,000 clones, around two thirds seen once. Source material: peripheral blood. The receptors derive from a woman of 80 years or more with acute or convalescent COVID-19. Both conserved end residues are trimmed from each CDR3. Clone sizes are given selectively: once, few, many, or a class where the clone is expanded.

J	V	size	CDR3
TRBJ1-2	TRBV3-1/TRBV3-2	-	ASSQEATGGFFYGYT
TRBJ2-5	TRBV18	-	ASSLRQGETQY
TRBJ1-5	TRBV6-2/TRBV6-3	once	ASSGTGTQPQH
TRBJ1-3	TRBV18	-	ASSPLGTGEGGNTIY
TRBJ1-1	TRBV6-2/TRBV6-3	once	ASSYSTPGLVTEAF
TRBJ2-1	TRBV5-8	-	ASSPRIGTGVNEQF
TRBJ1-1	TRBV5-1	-	ASSLSRDRVNTEAF
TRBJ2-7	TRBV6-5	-	ASSSGMGYEQY
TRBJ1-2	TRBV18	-	ASSPDLGGSIGYT
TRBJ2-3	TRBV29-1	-	SVVWGVGTDTQY
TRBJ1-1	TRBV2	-	ASSEQGDTEAF
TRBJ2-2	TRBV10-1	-	ASSVIRGPGELF
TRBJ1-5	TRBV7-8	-	ASSLGSTGQPQH
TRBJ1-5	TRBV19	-	ASRRSTGSRPQH
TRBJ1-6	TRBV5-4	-	ASSLQGVYNSPLH
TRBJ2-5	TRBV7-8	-	ASSLARASVRRETQY
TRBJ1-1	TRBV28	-	ASTSDRNTEAF
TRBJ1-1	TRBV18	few	ASSPAGRTEAF
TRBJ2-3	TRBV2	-	ASSGGSGTDTQY
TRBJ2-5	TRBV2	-	ASSDPRFQETQY
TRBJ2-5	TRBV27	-	ASRSTGGGTQY
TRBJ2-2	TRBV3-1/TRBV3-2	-	ASNYRGRNGELF
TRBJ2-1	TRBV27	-	ASSLAGWDNEQF
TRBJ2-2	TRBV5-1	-	ASSRLAGDSNTGELF
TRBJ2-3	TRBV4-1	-	ASSQVLAGGPSVYTQY
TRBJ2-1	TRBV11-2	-	ASSLEPGQGANNNEQF
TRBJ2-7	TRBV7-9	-	ASSQAAESYEQY
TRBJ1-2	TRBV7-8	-	ASSTSREGYGYT
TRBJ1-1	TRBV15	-	ATSGYTEAF
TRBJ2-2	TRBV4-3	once	ASSPNSGVAGELF
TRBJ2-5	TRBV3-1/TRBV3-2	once	ASSLAGLEKETQY
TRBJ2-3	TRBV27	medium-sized	ASQGPGTDTQY
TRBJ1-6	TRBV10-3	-	AISETTGGNSPLH
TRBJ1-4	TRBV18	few	ASSPGQGSEKLF
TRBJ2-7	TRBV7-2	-	ASSLRLEVEQY
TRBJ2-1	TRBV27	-	ASSSLGGGTVNEQF
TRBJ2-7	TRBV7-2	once	ASSQRLLQGGEQY
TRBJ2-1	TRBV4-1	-	ASSQDSNGYNEQF
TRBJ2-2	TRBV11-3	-	ASSSRGTGELF
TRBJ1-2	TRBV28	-	ASTRGGVPYGYT
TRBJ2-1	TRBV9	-	ASSELGARNEQF
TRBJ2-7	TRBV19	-	ASSIAGASHEQY
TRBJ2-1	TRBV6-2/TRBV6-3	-	ASSSTLAAGGSYNEQF
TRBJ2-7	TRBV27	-	ASIDLRDSPYEQY
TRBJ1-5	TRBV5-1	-	ASSFPSTSNQPQH
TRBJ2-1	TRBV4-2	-	ASSQSSDGTLLYEQF
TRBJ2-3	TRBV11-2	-	ASSLGLGGDTQY
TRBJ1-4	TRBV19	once	ASVQGGNEKLF
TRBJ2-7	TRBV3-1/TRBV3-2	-	ASSRSSYEQY
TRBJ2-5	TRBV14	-	ASSQAGTGPLTQY
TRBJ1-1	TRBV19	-	AIRTEGARAAF
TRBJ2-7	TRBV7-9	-	ASSQSVSTGGPGSRQY
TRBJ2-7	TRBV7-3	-	ASSLNPLAGSGEQY
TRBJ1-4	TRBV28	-	ASNGQGISNEKLF
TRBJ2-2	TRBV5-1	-	ASSLAQGSAGELF
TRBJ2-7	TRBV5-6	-	ASSLSGRRGSYEQY
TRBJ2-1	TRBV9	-	ASSVELGSYNEQF